The 5 T cell receptor beta chains below were found in one sample sequenced in a study of a mutant IDH1 vaccine in newly diagnosed glioma. Antigens of these TCRs are unknown. As for time point: week 35, safety follow-up. Each dose delivered 300 ug of mutant IDH1 20-mer peptide subcutaneously with imiquimod. Sequencing was performed with immunoSEQ multiplex PCR; in TCRdb, only in-frame clones are kept and a portion is missing. Of about 29,000 clones in the sample, around 80% were seen once. This sample comprised PBMCs, obtained from a glioma patient whose treatment included an IDH1 peptide vaccine. These receptors originate from a man aged 45-65 years with glioma.

This clone was counted only a few times. The chain uses TRBV4-1 and TRBJ1-4, with D possibly matching TRBD1 (6 bases). The CDR3 has 16 residues. Per germline, CDR1 MGHRA and CDR2 YSYEKL. Deletions cut 1 base from V and 7 bases from J, with 16 bases between. CDR3 amino acids: CASSQGTQGWREKLFF. CDR3 nucleotides: TGCGCCAGCAGCCAAGGGACCCAGGGGTGGCGTGAAAAACTGTTTTTT.

This chain uses TRBV2 with TRBJ2-7, with D possibly TRBD2 on 6 matching bases. Per germline, CDR1 SNHLY and CDR2 FYNNEI. The CDR3 is 14 amino acids. V dropped 5 bases and J dropped 3 bases, with 14 bases sitting between them. The CDR3 loop reads CASSPGSLNYEQYF. CDR3 bases: TGTGCCAGCAGTCCCGGGAGCCTGAACTACGAGCAGTACTTC.

The chain combines TRBV7-2 with TRBJ2-7; 7 bases match TRBD2. The CDR3 spans 13 residues. From germline, CDR1 is SGHTA and CDR2 FQGNSA. The V and J ends lost 0 bases and 9 bases, in that order; junction bases with no gene match: 5. CDR3 bases: TGTGCCAGCAGCTTAGCGGGAGGGCAGGTGCAGTACTTC. Translated, it gives CASSLAGGQVQYF.

This clone has just one count. The genes are TRBV13 and TRBJ1-5; a weak D match, TRBD1 (5 bases). Looked up from germline, CDR1 is PRHDT and CDR2 is FYEKMQ (reference sequence). This CDR3 region has 16 residues. V was trimmed by 5 bases and J by 0 bases, leaving 14 bases between them. Here the CDR3 reads CASSVGPLVSNQPQHF. The CDR3 nucleotides are TGTGCCAGCAGCGTGGGACCCCTAGTTAGCAATCAGCCCCAGCATTTT.

This clone was observed a single time. The V call is TRBV2, the J call TRBJ2-1, with D maybe TRBD2 (5 bases). With 8 bases removed from V and 4 bases from J, the gap between germline ends came to 9 bases. The CDR3 contains 12 residues. Germline V gene data show CDR1 as SNHLY and CDR2 as FYNNEI. CDR3 region: CASSGDYNEQFF. CDR3 in DNA: TGTGCCAGCTCCGGGGATTACAATGAGCAGTTCTTC.